A single sample gave rise to the 25 T cell receptor beta chains below, sequenced in a study of shared T cell receptors in the human thymus. Clones were sequenced by immunoSEQ multiplex PCR, and TCRdb holds only the in-frame ones, with some missing. The profile shows 700,000 or so clones, 70% to 90% of them singletons. These data also featured in a second study, about human thymus T cells.

The sequenced sample consisted of thymocytes. These receptors were obtained from a girl less than two years old with a congenital heart defect.

The J gene is TRBJ1-6, the V gene TRBV30; possible D gene TRBD1, 6 bases. This CDR3 region has 13 residues. From germline, CDR1 is GTSNPN and CDR2 SVGIG (reference sequence). V was shortened by 3 bases and J by 9 bases, with 12 bases between the two germline ends. The CDR3 sequence is CAWRKRGSSPLHF. The CDR3 DNA reads as TGTGCCTGGAGAAAAAGGGGGAGTTCACCCCTCCACTTT.

J is TRBJ1-3 and V is TRBV14; D not certain. The V end was cut by 1 base, the J end by 0 bases, with 13 bases between. Germline CDR1 is SGHDN and CDR2 is FVKESK. This CDR3 spans 17 amino acids. CDR3 sequence reads: CASSQGVGSRSGNTIYF. The CDR3 DNA is TGTGCCAGCAGCCAAGGGGTTGGGAGTCGCTCTGGAAACACCATATATTTT.

Concerning this clone: The sample holds other DNA sequences that translate to the same CDR3. The V and J genes are TRBV29-1 and TRBJ1-1; D not certain. Trimming cost V 3 bases and J 6 bases, with 5 bases left between them. Per germline, CDR1 SQVTM and CDR2 ANQGSEA. The CDR3 consists of 10 residues. The CDR3 loop reads CSVESAEAFF. CDR3 sequence (DNA): TGCAGCGTTGAGTCAGCTGAAGCTTTCTTT.

This chain joins TRBV21-1 and TRBJ2-5; TRBD2, as called in the table, went unchecked against the DNA. TRBV21-1 is a listed pseudogene. This CDR3 has 16 amino acids. In DNA form, the CDR3 reads TGTGCCAGCAGCGTACGTAATCTAGCGAGGGGAGAGACCCAGTACTTC. Translated: CASSVRNLARGETQYF.

This chain connects TRBV4-3 to TRBJ2-3, with 9 nucleotides matching TRBD1. Germline V gene lookup returns CDR1 LGHNA and CDR2 YSLEER. The CDR3 is made up of 17 amino acids. Germline trimming cut 0 bases from V and 3 bases from J; bases unmatched to any gene: 7. In DNA form, the CDR3 reads TGCGCCAGCAGCCAAGATCTGGGACAGGGAAGTACAGATACGCAGTATTTT. Amino acid sequence: CASSQDLGQGSTDTQYF.

The J gene is TRBJ2-1, the V gene TRBV28, with a possible D match to TRBD2 (7 bases). Trimming shortened V by 6 bases and J by 6 bases, and 24 bases separated the two germline ends. CDR1 is MDHEN, CDR2 SYDVKM, per germline. The CDR3 is 17 amino acids. CDR3 sequence: CASSNRRVREGGNEQFF. The DNA for the CDR3 is TGTGCCAGCAGCAACCGGCGGGTCAGGGAGGGGGGCAATGAGCAGTTCTTC.

This clone was seen a few times. CDR3 amino acids: CASSSDRGLGNEQFF. In DNA, the CDR3 is TGCGCCAGCAGTTCGGACAGGGGGCTGGGCAATGAGCAGTTCTTC. The rearrangement joins TRBV5-1 to TRBJ2-1, with 11 nucleotides matching TRBD1. The junction had 7 bases not matched to a gene; V was cut back by 5 bases and J by 6 bases. The CDR3 totals 15 residues. CDR1 is SGHRS, CDR2 YFSETQ, per germline.

On this clone itself: The conserved final phenylalanine or tryptophan is absent from the CDR3, which likely points to a read error. The J gene is TRBJ2-7, the V gene TRBV27; D might be TRBD1 (6 bases). V lost 5 bases and J lost 5, with 16 bases in between. This CDR3 comprises 14 residues. In germline, CDR1 is MNHEY, CDR2 SMNVEV (reference sequence). CDR3: CASSAYRVLHEQYL. The CDR3 nucleotides are TGTGCCAGCAGTGCCTACAGGGTACTTCACGAGCAGTACCTC.

This clone was counted between two and nine times. The V gene is TRBV5-6, the J gene TRBJ2-3; 8 bases map to TRBD1. The CDR3 is made up of 15 amino acids. V was clipped by 0 bases and J by 2 bases; unmatched bases: 2. CDR1 SGHDT and CDR2 YYEEEE come from the germline V gene. CDR3 amino acids: CASSLAGGDTDTQYF. The CDR3 DNA is TGTGCCAGCAGCTTGGCAGGGGGCGACACAGATACGCAGTATTTT.

V is TRBV5-6 and J is TRBJ2-7; 12 bases align to TRBD2. The V segment lost 0 bases and the J segment 0 bases; nucleotides outside the gene matches: 7. CDR3 length: 18 residues. Per germline, CDR1 SGHDT and CDR2 YYEEEE. CDR3 residues: CASSLGGLLAGGSYEQYF. As DNA, the CDR3 is TGTGCCAGCAGCTTGGGGGGGCTACTAGCGGGGGGCTCCTACGAGCAGTACTTC.

The chain has TRBV6-1 and TRBJ1-4; 8 nucleotides agree with TRBD1. V was clipped by 7 bases and J by 4 bases; unmatched bases: 2. Per the germline V gene, CDR1 is MNHNS and CDR2 is SASEGT. The CDR3 has 13 amino acids. CDR3 sequence reads: CASKGQVNEKLFF. The CDR3 DNA reads as TGTGCCAGCAAGGGACAGGTTAATGAAAAACTGTTTTTT.

This rearrangement joins TRBV4-3 to TRBJ2-1; D is undetermined. The CDR3 has 17 residues. Per the germline V gene, CDR1 is LGHNA and CDR2 is YSLEER. The V gene lost 1 base and the J gene lost 5 bases, with 18 bases spanning the gap. The chain's CDR3 is CASSQGRSLLLNNEQFF. CDR3 bases: TGCGCCAGCAGCCAAGGTCGCTCCTTACTCCTAAACAATGAGCAGTTCTTC.

The chain is built from TRBV29-1 and TRBJ1-1; no definite D call. With 6 bases removed from V and 3 bases from J, the gap between germline ends came to 14 bases. From germline, CDR1 is SQVTM and CDR2 ANQGSEA. This CDR3 has 13 amino acids. The CDR3 sequence: CSVTFGWDTEAFF. The CDR3 coding sequence is TGCAGCGTGACTTTCGGGTGGGACACTGAAGCTTTCTTT.

V gene TRBV5-8 combines with J gene TRBJ1-2; the D gene is possibly TRBD1 (6 bases). The CDR3 sequence is 18 residues long. V dropped 5 bases and J dropped 1 base, with 24 bases sitting between them. The germline V gene encodes CDR1 SGHTS and CDR2 YDEGEE. The CDR3 DNA reads TGTGCCAGCAGTCTTTCCTCCCCCGGGACAACGAATAACTATGGCTACACCTTC. Its translation is CASSLSSPGTTNNYGYTF.

The chain employs TRBV28 and TRBJ1-3, with D perhaps matching TRBD1 (6 bases). CDR1 MDHEN and CDR2 SYDVKM come from the germline V gene. V was clipped by 6 bases and J by 3 bases, with 15 bases between them. This CDR3 is built from 15 residues. The CDR3 loop is CASSLTGSGGNTIYF. CDR3 in DNA: TGTGCCAGCAGCCTAACAGGGTCTGGTGGAAACACCATATATTTT. The full variable domain, in which reference TRBV28 and TRBJ1-3 provide the parts outside the CDR3, is DVKVTQSSRYLVKRTGEKVFLECVQDMDHENMFWYRQDPGLGLRLIYFSYDVKMKEKGDIPEGYSVSREKKERFSLILESASTNQTSMYLCASSLTGSGGNTIYFGEGSWLTVV.

This rearrangement joins TRBV4-3 to TRBJ2-3; 7 bases match TRBD1. With V trimmed by 4 bases and J by 2 bases, 15 bases remained unmatched. The length of the CDR3 is 18 residues. CDR1 and CDR2 (germline): LGHNA, YSLEER. As DNA, the CDR3 is TGCGCCAGCAGCCCCCGACCGGGACAGACCCTCTTCACAGATACGCAGTATTTT. Residues: CASSPRPGQTLFTDTQYF.

The V gene is TRBV4-3, the J gene TRBJ1-3; D perhaps matches TRBD1 (5 bases). CDR1 is LGHNA, CDR2 YSLEER, per germline. The CDR3 loop spans 20 amino acids. V gave up 4 bases and J gave up 0 bases, with 25 bases separating them. The CDR3 coding sequence is TGCGCCAGCAGCCCCAGTCGCGAAGGGCAACTGGGGGGCTCTGGAAACACCATATATTTT. Residues: CASSPSREGQLGGSGNTIYF.

The chain employs TRBV5-6 and TRBJ2-5, with TRBD1 identical over 10 bases. The CDR3 contains 15 residues. Trimming removed 3 bases from V and 5 bases from J; junction bases left unmatched: 7. In germline, CDR1 is SGHDT, CDR2 YYEEEE. The CDR3 here is CASSYGTGVGETQYF. The CDR3, as DNA: TGTGCCAGCAGCTACGGGACAGGGGTAGGGGAGACCCAGTACTTC.

The V gene is TRBV5-1, the J gene TRBJ1-2; TRBD1 agrees at 7 bases. CDR1 and CDR2 (germline): SGHRS, YFSETQ. The CDR3 is made up of 19 amino acids. The J segment lost 4 bases and the V segment lost 2 bases, leaving 20 bases of the junction unmatched. DNA of the CDR3: TGCGCCAGCAGCTTACAGGGGCAATCCCCCAGGGGCGTCATCTATGGCTACACCTTC. This encodes CASSLQGQSPRGVIYGYTF.

This clone was seen just once. The chain uses TRBV19 and TRBJ1-2, with a possible D match to TRBD1 (5 bases). Germline V lookup: CDR1 LNHDA, CDR2 SQIVND (reference sequence). The V gene lost 6 bases and the J gene lost 6 bases, with 20 bases spanning the gap. This CDR3 is built from 15 residues. The CDR3 DNA reads as TGTGCCAGTAGCCTAGGGGCCACAGGCCGGCATGGCTACACCTTC. Its translation: CASSLGATGRHGYTF.

This chain links TRBV5-4 with TRBJ1-2; D remains ambiguous. The CDR3 runs to 16 residues. The ends were cut back, 6 bases at V and 4 bases at J, with 22 bases in the middle. Germline lookup yields CDR1 SGHNT and CDR2 YYREEE (reference sequence). The CDR3 is CASTATLLESFYGYTF. CDR3 coding DNA: TGTGCCAGCACAGCGACCTTGCTGGAATCTTTCTATGGCTACACCTTC.

The J gene is TRBJ2-6, the V gene TRBV9, with unresolved D. Germline CDR1 SGDLS, CDR2 YYNGEE. This CDR3 comprises 18 residues. V lost 2 bases and J lost 1, with 16 bases in between. The DNA of the CDR3 is TGTGCCAGCAGCGTCCTTTCCGACACCTATTCTGGGGCCAACGTCCTGACTTTC. Translating gives CASSVLSDTYSGANVLTF. Full variable domain (rest looked up from reference TRBV9 and TRBJ2-6): DSGVTQTPKHLITATGQRVTLRCSPRSGDLSVYWYQQSLDQGLQFLIQYYNGEERAKGNILERFSAQQFPDLHSELNLSSLELGDSALYFCASSVLSDTYSGANVLTFGAGSRLTVL.

The J gene is TRBJ1-2, the V gene TRBV28, with TRBD1 matching over 9 bases. Germline V gene sequence: CDR1 MDHEN, CDR2 SYDVKM. Trimming took 8 bases from V and 6 from J; bases not matched to a gene: 10. The CDR3 is made up of 14 amino acids. The CDR3, as DNA: TGTGCCAGCTCTGGGACAGGGATGGGAAATGGCTACACCTTC. Protein sequence: CASSGTGMGNGYTF.

The rearrangement joins TRBV6-1 to TRBJ1-6, with D possibly TRBD1 on 6 matching bases. V dropped 2 bases and J dropped 8 bases, with 13 bases sitting between them. CDR1 is MNHNS and CDR2 is SASEGT in the germline V gene. The CDR3 sequence is 15 residues long. CDR3 nucleotide sequence: TGTGCCAGCAGTGAAAAGAGGGACAAGGATTCACCCCTCCACTTT. It codes for CASSEKRDKDSPLHF.

The chain is built from TRBV6-1 and TRBJ2-7, with 8 bases identical to TRBD1. Germline CDR1 is MNHNS and CDR2 is SASEGT. The CDR3 sequence is 16 residues long. V lost 2 bases and J lost 3; bases outside the gene matches: 9. CDR3 sequence (DNA): TGTGCCAGCAGTGAATGGGACAGGCCGAAGGTCTACGAGCAGTACTTC. It specifies CASSEWDRPKVYEQYF.